One T cell receptor beta chain is described in this entry. No cognate antigen has been identified for it. Base-call qualities are not available, and no considerably larger clone is one nucleotide away. This entry belongs to a study of PD-1 blockade in classical Hodgkin lymphoma (dated by TCRdb to the early 2020s). Study-level background: Nivolumab dosing was 3 mg/kg intravenously every 2 weeks, continuing until either disease progression or unacceptable toxicity. The study used CyTOF and TCR beta sequencing to define a peripheral blood immune signature of response to PD-1 blockade in classical Hodgkin lymphoma.

What the research found in general, with its limitations: Baseline TCR diversity was reported to be lower in newly diagnosed patients than in healthy donors, and even lower in relapsed/refractory patients. The study was restricted to a single clinical trial cohort, and the causes of repertoire differences, possibly disease activity or prior therapy, were left undefined. Trial patients achieving complete response had baseline diversity similar to newly diagnosed patients, whereas partial responders and progressors had significantly lower diversity. A significant rise by C4D1 was seen in CD4+ but not CD8+ TCR diversity (p=0.0027 vs p=0.16), with the rise being most apparent in complete responders (p=0.02). Lower diversity was seen in patients whose nivolumab began less than 1 year after ASCT, and these patients were left out of later analyses so that immune reconstitution would not confound the results.

Inclusive of the bounding cysteine and phenylalanine, the CDR3 is 15 residues long. Just CDR3 DNA is preserved here, 45 bases in frame from base 1. The germline V gene specifies SGHTA as CDR1 and FQGNSA as CDR2. Between the V and J ends, shortened by 5 bases and 0 bases respectively, the junction contains 11 bases. The Qiagen DNeasy kit was used to extract genomic DNA from unsorted PBMCs and from the negatively selected CD4+ and CD8+ fractions. Using primers that anneal to V and J segments, immunoSEQ multiplex PCR amplified the TCR beta CDR3 regions. A synthetic immune receptor repertoire was used to minimize amplification bias, and any residual bias was removed computationally once sequencing was done. The authors' analysis ran thus. Repertoire diversity was quantified as the Shannon entropy index using custom Python scripts. Unsorted, CD4+ and CD8+ repertoires were analyzed separately, except for combined analyses in which CD4+ and CD8+ sequences were merged in silico. A clone was considered expanded if an increase in frequency of at least 2-fold after treatment relative to C1D1 was found, and a pseudocount of 0.5 was applied to clones undetected at baseline. Clones with 0 or 1 copy at C1D1 were defined as singleton clones, while clones with 2 or more copies were defined as non-singleton clones. Clones expanded in unsorted samples were labelled as CD4+, CD8+ or unknown by matching protein sequences in sorted samples from the same patient. Wilcoxon tests on paired samples were used to test diversity changes from C1D1 to C4D1. The table was pulled from immuneACCESS by TCRdb, which kept in-frame rearrangements only. Such tables lose some clones; where checked, under half of the loss comes from unresolved V genes, and the rest has no known cause. That table furnishes V, J and clone size, whereas the DNA furnished D and trimming. The sample records about 25,000 clones, around 85% of which are singletons. The ten most abundant clones make up approximately 3% of the sample.

Interpreted using the paper, the time point label stands for: cycle 4 day 1 (C4D1), after five to seven weeks of nivolumab. Relapse after autologous stem cell transplantation had occurred in all trial patients, and cohorts A, B and C were distinguished by prior brentuximab vedotin exposure. Using a Miltenyi CD4+ T cell isolation kit, CD4+ T cells were purified from thawed PBMCs through magnetic negative selection. The trial cohort comprised 56 patients with relapsed/refractory classical Hodgkin lymphoma whose best overall responses were complete response, partial response or progressive disease. Single-agent nivolumab was administered to trial patients in the multi-cohort phase II CheckMate 205 trial. An independent review committee assessed best overall response by applying the 2007 International Working Group response criteria. Trial PBMCs were collected just before the start of nivolumab (C1D1) and during therapy at cycle 2 day 1 and cycle 4 day 1. After peripheral blood was drawn into 8 mL Vacutainer Cell Preparation Tubes, PBMCs were isolated by centrifugation and then cryopreserved. Purified CD4+ and CD8+ fractions were prepared only for cases where an additional PBMC sample was available. Magnetically labelled cells were removed on LS columns in a quadroMACS separator, and the flow-through was retained as the purified fraction.

The sequence is built from TRBV7-2 and TRBJ1-5; there is no confident call for the D gene. This receptor was taken from a human donor with classical Hodgkin lymphoma. The specimen was CD4+ T cells from blood, collected before the fourth cycle of nivolumab. The sequenced DNA: TGTGCCAGCAGCGCCCGAGGGAGTAGCAATCAGCCCCAGCATTTT. Translated, it gives CASSARGSSNQPQHF.